This T cell receptor beta chain was found in a study of blood T cell repertoires in COVID-19. In the authors' workflow: Estimation of nucleated cell counts relied on the amplification of reference gene primers. Assay used: immunoSEQ multiplex PCR; TCRdb lists only in-frame clones, some missing. That table is the source of V, J and clone size, and D and trimming were worked out from the DNA. The sample records about 440,000 clones, around 90% being singletons. The study drew participants aged about 18 to 89 years from 24 US areas. Input material: PBMCs or T cells enriched from blood (not recorded which). The origin of this receptor is a man between 18 and 29 years old who had recovered from COVID-19.

The CDR3 region has the DNA TGTGCCAGCAGTTTGTCGGCAGGGGAATATGGCTACACCTTC. This sequence encodes CASSLSAGEYGYTF. The V and J genes are TRBV27 and TRBJ1-2, with a weak D call TRBD1 (6 bases). The V end was cut by 3 bases, the J end by 5 bases, with 13 bases between. The CDR3 has 14 amino acids. Germline V CDR1 and CDR2: MNHEY, SMNVEV (reference sequence).